The following is a T cell receptor beta chain sequence with its context. The observed sequence ends 3 residues before the CDR3 terminus, with the missing tail filled in from the germline J gene. J lost 1 base, V lost 3 bases, and 5 bases had no gene match. The CDR3 has 16 residues. Germline CDR1 reads SGHDN; CDR2 reads FVKESK. Libraries were prepared by immunoSEQ multiplex PCR; TCRdb keeps only in-frame clonotypes and omits some of them. Its table records 21,000 or so clones. The data were taken from a study of T cells in women clearing cervical HPV infection. As for the study in general: Blood came at first lesion visit for cases, post-clearance for controls. For cases, blood was sampled a median around 150 days after lesion detection, interquartile range roughly 80 to 230 days.

This receptor was identified in a woman between 18 and 70 years old with a cervical HPV16 infection that either progressed to CIN3+ or cleared (not recorded which). V is TRBV14 and J is TRBJ2-3, with 9 bases lining up with TRBD2. The sequenced sample consisted of blood buffy coat. CDR3 protein: CASSHRLAAGTDTQYF. Incomplete CDR3 DNA: TGTGCCAGCAGCCACCGACTAGCGGCTGGCACAGATACG.